This T cell receptor (beta chain) derives from a study of control samples from healthy donors and cancer patients. TCRdb's table, derived via immunoSEQ multiplex PCR, lists solely in-frame clones and lacks some. Among 100,000 to 150,000 clones listed, approximately 92% were seen once. V was pared by 3 bases and J by 2 bases, with 13 bases between. The CDR3 length is 14 residues. The V gene's germline CDR1 is GTSNPN and CDR2 SVGIG (reference sequence). The sequence was collected from an elderly man with head and neck cancer. The chain is built from TRBV30 and TRBJ1-2; D perhaps matches TRBD1 (5 bases). The material sequenced was PBMCs. This CDR3 is CAWSVHRMNYGYTF. The CDR3 nucleotides are TGTGCCTGGAGCGTTCACAGGATGAACTATGGCTACACCTTC.